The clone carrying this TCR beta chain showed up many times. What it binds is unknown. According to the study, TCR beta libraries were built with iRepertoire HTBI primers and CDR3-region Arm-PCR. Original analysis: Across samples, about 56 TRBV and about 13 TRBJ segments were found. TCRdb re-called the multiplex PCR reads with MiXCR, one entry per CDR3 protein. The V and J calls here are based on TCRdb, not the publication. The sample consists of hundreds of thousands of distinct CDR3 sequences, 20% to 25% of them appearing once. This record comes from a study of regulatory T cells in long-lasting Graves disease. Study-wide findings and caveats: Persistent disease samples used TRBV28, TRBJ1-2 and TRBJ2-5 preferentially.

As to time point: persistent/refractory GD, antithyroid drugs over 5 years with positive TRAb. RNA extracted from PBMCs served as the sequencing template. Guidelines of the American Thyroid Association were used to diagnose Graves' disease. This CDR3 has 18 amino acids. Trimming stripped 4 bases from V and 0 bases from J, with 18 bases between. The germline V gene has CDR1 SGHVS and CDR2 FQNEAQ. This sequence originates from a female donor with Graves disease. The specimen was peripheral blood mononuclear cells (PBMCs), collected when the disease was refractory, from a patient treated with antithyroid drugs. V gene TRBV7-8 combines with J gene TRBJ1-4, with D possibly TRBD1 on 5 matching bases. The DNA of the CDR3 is TGTGCCAGCAGCTGGCCGGAGGGGACGATCACAACTAATGAAAAACTGTTTTTT. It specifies CASSWPEGTITTNEKLFF.